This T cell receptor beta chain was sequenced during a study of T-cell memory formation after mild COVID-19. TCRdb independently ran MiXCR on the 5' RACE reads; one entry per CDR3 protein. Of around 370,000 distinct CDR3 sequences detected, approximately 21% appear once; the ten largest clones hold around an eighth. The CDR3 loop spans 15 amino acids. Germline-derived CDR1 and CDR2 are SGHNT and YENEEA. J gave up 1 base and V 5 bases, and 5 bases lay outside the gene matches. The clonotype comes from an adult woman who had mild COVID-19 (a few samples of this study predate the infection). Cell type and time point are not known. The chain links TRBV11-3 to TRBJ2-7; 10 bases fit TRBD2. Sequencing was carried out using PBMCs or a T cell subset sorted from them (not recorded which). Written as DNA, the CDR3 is TGTGCCAGCAGCATGCGGACTAGCGGTTCCTACGAGCAGTACTTC. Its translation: CASSMRTSGSYEQYF.